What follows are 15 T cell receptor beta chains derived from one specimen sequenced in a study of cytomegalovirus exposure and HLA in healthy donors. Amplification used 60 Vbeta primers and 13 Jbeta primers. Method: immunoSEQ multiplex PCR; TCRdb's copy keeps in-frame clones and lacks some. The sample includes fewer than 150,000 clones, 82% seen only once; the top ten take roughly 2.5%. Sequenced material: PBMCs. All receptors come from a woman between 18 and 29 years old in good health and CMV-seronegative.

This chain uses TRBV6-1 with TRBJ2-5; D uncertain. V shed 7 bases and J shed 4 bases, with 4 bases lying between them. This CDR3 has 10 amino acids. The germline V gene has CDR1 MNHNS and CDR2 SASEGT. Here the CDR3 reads CASMRETQYF. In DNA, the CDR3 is TGTGCCAGCATGAGAGAGACCCAGTACTTC.

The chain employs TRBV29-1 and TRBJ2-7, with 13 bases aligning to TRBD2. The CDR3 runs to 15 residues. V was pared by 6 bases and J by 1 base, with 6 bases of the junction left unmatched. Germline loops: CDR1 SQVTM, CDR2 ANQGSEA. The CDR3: CSVPGLAGPSYEQYF. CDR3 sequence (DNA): TGCAGCGTACCGGGACTAGCGGGACCATCCTACGAGCAGTACTTC.

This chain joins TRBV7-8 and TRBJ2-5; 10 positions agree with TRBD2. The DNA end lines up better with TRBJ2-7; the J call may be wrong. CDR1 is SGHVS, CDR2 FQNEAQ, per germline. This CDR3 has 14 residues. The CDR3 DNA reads TGTGCCAGCAGAACTAGCGGGACCCTCTACGAGCAGTACTTC. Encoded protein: CASRTSGTLYEQYF.

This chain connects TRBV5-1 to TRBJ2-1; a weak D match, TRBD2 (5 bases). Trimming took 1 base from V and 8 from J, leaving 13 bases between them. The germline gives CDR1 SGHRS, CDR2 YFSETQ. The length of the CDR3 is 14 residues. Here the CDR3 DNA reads TGCGCCAGCAGCTTGAGACTCCTCGGGGATGAGCAGTTCTTC. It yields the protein CASSLRLLGDEQFF.

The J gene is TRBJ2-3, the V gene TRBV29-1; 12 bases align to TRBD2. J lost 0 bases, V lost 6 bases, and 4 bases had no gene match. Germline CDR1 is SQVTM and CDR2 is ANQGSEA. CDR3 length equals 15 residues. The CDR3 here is CSVLAGGPSTDTQYF. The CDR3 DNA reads TGCAGCGTCCTAGCGGGAGGGCCGAGCACAGATACGCAGTATTTT.

The CDR3 DNA follows: TGTGCCAGCAGTGTTACTACGCGGGGAGCAGATACGCAGTATTTT. Protein product: CASSVTTRGADTQYF. This chain joins TRBV2 and TRBJ2-3; TRBD2 is a possible D gene (6 bases). This CDR3 has 15 amino acids. Germline CDR1 reads SNHLY; CDR2 reads FYNNEI. V shed 4 bases and J shed 4 bases, with 15 bases lying between them.

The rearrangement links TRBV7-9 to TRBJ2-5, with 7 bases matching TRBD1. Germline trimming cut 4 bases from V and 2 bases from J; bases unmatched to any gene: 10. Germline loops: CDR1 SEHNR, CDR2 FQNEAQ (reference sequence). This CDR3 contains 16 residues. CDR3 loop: CASSSTVPGQQETQYF. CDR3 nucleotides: TGTGCCAGCAGCTCTACGGTTCCGGGACAGCAAGAGACCCAGTACTTC.

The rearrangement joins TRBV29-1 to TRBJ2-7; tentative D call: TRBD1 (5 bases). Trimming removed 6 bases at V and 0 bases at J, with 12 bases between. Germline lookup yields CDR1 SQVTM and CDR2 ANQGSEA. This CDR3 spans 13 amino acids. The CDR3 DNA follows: TGCAGCGTGGGGCTAGTGACCTCCTACGAGCAGTACTTC. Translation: CSVGLVTSYEQYF.

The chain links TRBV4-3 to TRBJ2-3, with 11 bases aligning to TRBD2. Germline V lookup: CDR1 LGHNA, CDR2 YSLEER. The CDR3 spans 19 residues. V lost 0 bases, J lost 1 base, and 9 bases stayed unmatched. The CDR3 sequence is CASSQDTGSGGDGTDTQYF. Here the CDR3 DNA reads TGCGCCAGCAGCCAAGATACAGGTAGCGGGGGGGACGGCACAGATACGCAGTATTTT.

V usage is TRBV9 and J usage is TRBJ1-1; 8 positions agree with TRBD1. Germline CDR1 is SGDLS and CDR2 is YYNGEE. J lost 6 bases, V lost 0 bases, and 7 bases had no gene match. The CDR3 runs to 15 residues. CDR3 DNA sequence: TGTGCCAGCAGCGTAGCCCCAGGGGGCCTGTCTGAAGCTTTCTTT. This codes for CASSVAPGGLSEAFF.

The CDR3 loop reads CASSWTGTNDSPLHF. The CDR3 DNA reads TGTGCCAGCAGCTGGACAGGGACCAACGATTCACCCCTCCACTTT. This rearrangement joins TRBV7-2 to TRBJ1-6; 8 bases are shared with TRBD1. This CDR3 is built from 15 residues. V was pared by 4 bases and J by 8 bases, with 7 bases of the junction left unmatched. Germline assignment: CDR1 SGHTA and CDR2 FQGNSA.

The CDR3 loop is CASSFTGDEQYF. CDR3 nucleotides: TGTGCCAGCAGCTTCACAGGGGACGAGCAGTACTTC. The V and J genes are TRBV7-9 and TRBJ2-7; 7 bases align to TRBD1. Losses at the gene ends were 3 bases for V and 5 bases for J; bases not matched to a gene: 1. Germline V gene data show CDR1 as SEHNR and CDR2 as FQNEAQ (reference sequence). The CDR3 is 12 residues long.

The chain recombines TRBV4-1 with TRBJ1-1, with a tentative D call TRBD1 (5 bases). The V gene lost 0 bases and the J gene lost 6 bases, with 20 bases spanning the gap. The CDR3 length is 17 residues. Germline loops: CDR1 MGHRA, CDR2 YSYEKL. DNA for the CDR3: TGCGCCAGCAGCCAAGACGGGTGGGGCAGTCTAGGCCCTGAAGCTTTCTTT. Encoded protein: CASSQDGWGSLGPEAFF.

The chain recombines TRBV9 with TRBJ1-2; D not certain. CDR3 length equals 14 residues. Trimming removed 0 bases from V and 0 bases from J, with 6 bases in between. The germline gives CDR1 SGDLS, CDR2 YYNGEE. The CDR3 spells CASSVGRTNYGYTF. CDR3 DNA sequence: TGTGCCAGCAGCGTAGGGAGAACTAACTATGGCTACACCTTC.

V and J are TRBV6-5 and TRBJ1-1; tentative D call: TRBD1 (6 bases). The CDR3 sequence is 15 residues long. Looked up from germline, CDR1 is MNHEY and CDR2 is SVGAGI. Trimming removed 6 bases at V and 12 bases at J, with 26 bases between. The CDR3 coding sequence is TGTGCCAGCAGGCCTGATTCCGGGACATATGAAACTCCTTTCTTT. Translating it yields CASRPDSGTYETPFF.